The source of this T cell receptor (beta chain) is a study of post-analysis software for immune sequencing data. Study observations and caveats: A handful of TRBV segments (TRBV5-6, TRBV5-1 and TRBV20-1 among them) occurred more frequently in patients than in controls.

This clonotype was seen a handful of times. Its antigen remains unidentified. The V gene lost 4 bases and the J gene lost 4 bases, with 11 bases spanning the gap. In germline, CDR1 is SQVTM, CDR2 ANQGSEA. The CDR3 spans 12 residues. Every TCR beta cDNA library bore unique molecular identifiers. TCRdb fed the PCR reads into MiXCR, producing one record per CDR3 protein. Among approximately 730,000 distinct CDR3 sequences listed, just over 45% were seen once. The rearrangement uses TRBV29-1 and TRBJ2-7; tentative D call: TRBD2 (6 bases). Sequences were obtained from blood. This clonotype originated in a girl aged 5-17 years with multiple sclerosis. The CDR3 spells CSVVGGRYEQYF. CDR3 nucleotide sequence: TGCAGCGTTGTGGGGGGACGTTACGAGCAGTACTTC.